This TCR beta chain comes out of a study of shared clonotypes between healthy human individuals. Only in-frame clones appear in the TCRdb table, and some are missing; sequencing was by immunoSEQ multiplex PCR. The sample carries approximately 2,000,000 clones, around 93% recorded once. CDR1 and CDR2 from the germline V gene are LNHDA and SQIVND (reference sequence). This CDR3 contains 16 residues. The V gene lost 5 bases and the J gene lost 4 bases, with 18 bases spanning the gap. The rearrangement uses TRBV19 and TRBJ2-1, with no clear D. The specimen sequenced was naive CD4+ T cells from PBMCs. Subset noted: CD45RA+ positively selected. The clonotype was recovered from a man between 18 and 35 years old in good health. Some clones in this sample may be carry-over from other donors' samples. CDR3 residues: CASSDIGGKVYNEQFF. CDR3 DNA: TGTGCCAGTAGTGATATCGGCGGAAAGGTGTACAATGAGCAGTTCTTC. The whole variable domain, remainder taken from reference TRBV19 and TRBJ2-1, is DGGITQSPKYLFRKEGQNVTLSCEQNLNHDAMYWYRQDPGQGLRLIYYSQIVNDFQKGDIAEGYSVSREKKESFPLTVTSAQKNPTAFYLCASSDIGGKVYNEQFFGPGTRLTVL.